One T cell receptor (beta chain) is described in this entry. The sample is drawn from a study of shared clonotypes between healthy human individuals. Naive CD8 isolation took CD45RO-negative cells positively selected for CCR7 and excluded terminally differentiated effector memory CD45RA+ cells. Germline V lookup: CDR1 KGHSH, CDR2 LQKENI. J was trimmed by 5 bases and V by 3 bases; bases with no gene match: 19. CDR3 size: 19 residues. Generated by immunoSEQ multiplex PCR, the TCRdb table keeps only in-frame clones and is missing some. The sample lists 800,000 or so clones, around 96% occurring once. Specimen: naive CD8+ T cells sorted from blood. The genes are TRBV18 and TRBJ2-3, with 8 bases lining up with TRBD1. The sequence was obtained from a man younger than 40 in good health. CDR3 bases: TGTGCCAGCTCACCCCCCGGACAGGGAGATTGGGCCCGCAAAGATACGCAGTATTTT. Translating gives CASSPPGQGDWARKDTQYF.